These 29 T cell receptor beta chains were sequenced from one sample in a study of blood T cell repertoires in COVID-19. Assay: immunoSEQ multiplex PCR; the TCRdb copy retains only in-frame clones and omits some. The sample has 200,000 to 250,000 clones; around 80% are singletons. The specimen was peripheral blood. These receptors were collected from a woman in her sixties or seventies with acute or convalescent COVID-19.

A single count supports this clone. This rearrangement joins TRBV18 to TRBJ2-5; tentative D call: TRBD1 (6 bases). The length of the CDR3 is 18 residues. CDR1 is KGHSH, CDR2 LQKENI, per germline. Trimming took 3 bases from V and 3 from J, leaving 23 bases between them. The CDR3 spells CASSPPLPIGQTKETQYF. In nucleotides, the CDR3 is TGTGCCAGCTCACCCCCGCTCCCGATTGGACAGACGAAAGAGACCCAGTACTTC.

This chain uses TRBV2 with TRBJ1-4; possibly TRBD1 for D (5 bases). Trimming removed 2 bases at V and 4 bases at J, with 11 bases between. CDR3 size: 15 residues. Germline CDR1 reads SNHLY; CDR2 reads FYNNEI. This chain's CDR3 is CASSEYRQSNEKLFF. In nucleotides, the CDR3 is TGTGCCAGCAGTGAATACAGGCAGAGTAATGAAAAACTGTTTTTT. Based on the CDR3 plus reference TRBV2 and TRBJ1-4, the full variable domain is EPEVTQTPSHQVTQMGQEVILRCVPISNHLYFYWYRQILGQKVEFLVSFYNNEISEKSEIFDDQFSVERPDGSNFTLKIRSTKLEDSAMYFCASSEYRQSNEKLFFGSGTQLSVL.

In its sample, this clone was seen a few times. The rearrangement joins TRBV7-8 to TRBJ1-4, with D possibly being TRBD1 (6 bases). The V gene lost 5 bases and the J gene lost 6 bases, with 13 bases spanning the gap. This CDR3 has 14 amino acids. The germline CDR1 and CDR2 sequences are SGHVS and FQNEAQ. CDR3 region: CASSERTADEKLFF. CDR3 coding DNA: TGTGCCAGCAGCGAACGGACAGCGGATGAAAAACTGTTTTTT.

This clone was counted a few times. The V gene is TRBV5-1, the J gene TRBJ2-7; TRBD2 aligns across 14 bases. Germline CDR1 and CDR2: SGHRS and YFSETQ. With V trimmed by 0 bases and J by 2 bases, 4 bases remained unmatched. This CDR3 spans 17 amino acids. CDR3 sequence reads: CASSLATSGRGTYEQYF. CDR3 DNA: TGCGCCAGCAGCTTGGCGACTAGCGGGAGGGGGACCTACGAGCAGTACTTC.

This clone was seen only once. This specimen includes other DNA sequences encoding the same CDR3. J is TRBJ1-2 and V is TRBV5-4, with 7 bases identical to TRBD1. The germline CDR1 and CDR2 sequences are SGHNT and YYREEE (reference sequence). The V and J ends lost 1 base and 7 bases, in that order; junction bases with no gene match: 4. The CDR3 is 13 residues long. Written as DNA, the CDR3 is TGTGCCAGCAGCTTGAAGGGGGCGGGTGGCTACACCTTC. It specifies CASSLKGAGGYTF.

This chain's CDR3 is CASSNATGANTEAFF. The CDR3 coding sequence is TGTGCCAGCAGTAACGCGACAGGCGCGAACACTGAAGCTTTCTTT. The genes are TRBV5-5 and TRBJ1-1; a weak D match, TRBD1 (6 bases). V lost 5 bases and J lost 1, with 15 bases in between. The germline CDR1 and CDR2 sequences are SGHKS and YYEKEE (reference sequence). CDR3 length equals 15 residues.

The chain recombines TRBV29-1 with TRBJ2-2; 7 positions agree with TRBD1. The CDR3 consists of 15 residues. Germline lookup yields CDR1 SQVTM and CDR2 ANQGSEA. Germline trimming cut 5 bases from V and 0 bases from J; bases unmatched to any gene: 6. The CDR3 coding sequence is TGCAGCGTTCTAGGACAGGCCGCGAACACCGGGGAGCTGTTTTTT. It codes for CSVLGQAANTGELFF.

The chain joins TRBV7-9 to TRBJ2-3, with 7 bases identical to TRBD2. CDR3 length: 14 amino acids. V shed 6 bases, J shed 4 bases, and the junction held 7 bases outside the gene matches. The V gene's germline CDR1 is SEHNR and CDR2 FQNEAQ (reference sequence). The CDR3: CASSFAGAADTQYF. CDR3 bases: TGTGCCAGCAGTTTTGCGGGAGCCGCAGATACGCAGTATTTT.

This chain links TRBV14 with TRBJ1-2, with D perhaps matching TRBD1 (6 bases). CDR3 length: 13 residues. The V end lost 1 base, the J end lost 3 bases, and 6 bases lay between the germline ends. Germline loops: CDR1 SGHDN, CDR2 FVKESK. The chain's CDR3 is CASSQGQDYGYTF. The CDR3 DNA is TGTGCCAGCAGCCAAGGACAGGACTATGGCTACACCTTC.

The J gene is TRBJ2-1, the V gene TRBV5-4; tentative D call: TRBD2 (5 bases). V was shortened by 4 bases and J by 2 bases, with 13 bases between the two germline ends. Germline V gene data show CDR1 as SGHNT and CDR2 as YYREEE (reference sequence). This CDR3 is 15 amino acids long. The CDR3 sequence: CASSPTTQPYNEQFF. The CDR3 DNA reads as TGTGCCAGCAGCCCGACTACCCAACCCTACAATGAGCAGTTCTTC.

The V and J genes are TRBV28 and TRBJ1-5; TRBD1 matches at 9 bases. Germline loops: CDR1 MDHEN, CDR2 SYDVKM. The length of the CDR3 is 16 residues. The V and J ends lost 7 bases and 2 bases, in that order; junction bases with no gene match: 9. The CDR3 region is CASTRTGGGGNQPQHF. DNA for the CDR3: TGTGCCAGCACTCGCACAGGGGGCGGAGGCAATCAGCCCCAGCATTTT.

This clone was observed a few times. The chain links TRBV7-8 to TRBJ1-5, with 10 bases aligning to TRBD1. Germline CDR1 is SGHVS and CDR2 is FQNEAQ. The J segment lost 3 bases and the V segment lost 5 bases, leaving 4 bases of the junction unmatched. The CDR3 sequence is 15 residues long. The CDR3 protein is CASSTGTGDNQPQHF. CDR3 coding DNA: TGTGCCAGCAGCACGGGGACAGGGGACAATCAGCCCCAGCATTTT.

The chain links TRBV29-1 to TRBJ2-7, with 12 bases identical to TRBD1. Germline lookup yields CDR1 SQVTM and CDR2 ANQGSEA. The junction had 6 bases not matched to a gene; V was cut back by 6 bases and J by 6 bases. This CDR3 spans 13 amino acids. The CDR3 here is CSVRGTGGSEQYF. The CDR3 region has the DNA TGCAGCGTCCGCGGGACAGGGGGCAGCGAGCAGTACTTC.

V gene TRBV5-5 combines with J gene TRBJ2-5; TRBD1 aligns across 7 bases. The CDR3 sequence is 13 residues long. Germline V gene lookup returns CDR1 SGHKS and CDR2 YYEKEE (reference sequence). The trim removed 0 bases at V and 4 bases at J, leaving 0 bases unmatched. CDR3 amino acids: CASSLGQGETQYF. In DNA, the CDR3 is TGTGCCAGCAGCTTGGGACAGGGAGAGACCCAGTACTTC.

The chain combines TRBV7-2 with TRBJ1-5; no clear D gene. This CDR3 region has 17 residues. V was shortened by 0 bases and J by 0 bases, with 12 bases between the two germline ends. In germline, CDR1 is SGHTA, CDR2 FQGNSA. This CDR3 is CASSLAMSSTSNQPQHF. The CDR3 region has the DNA TGTGCCAGCAGCTTAGCCATGAGCTCTACTAGCAATCAGCCCCAGCATTTT.

This clone is a singleton in its sample. The V gene is TRBV19, the J gene TRBJ1-5; the D gene is possibly TRBD1 (5 bases). Germline CDR1 reads LNHDA; CDR2 reads SQIVND (reference sequence). With 4 bases removed from V and 0 bases from J, the gap between germline ends came to 10 bases. This CDR3 region has 15 residues. CDR3 amino acids: CASSRGGSSNQPQHF. The CDR3, as DNA: TGTGCCAGTAGTAGGGGGGGGAGTAGCAATCAGCCCCAGCATTTT.

The rearrangement uses TRBV10-3 and TRBJ1-5; 10 bases are shared with TRBD1. The CDR3 covers 15 residues. The J segment lost 7 bases and the V segment lost 3 bases, leaving 6 bases of the junction unmatched. CDR1 ENHRY and CDR2 SYGVKD come from the germline V gene. CDR3 loop: CAISDGTGVGQPQHF. The CDR3 DNA follows: TGTGCCATCAGTGACGGGACAGGGGTAGGACAGCCCCAGCATTTT.

This clone has just a few counts. The rearrangement uses TRBV18 and TRBJ1-1, with a weak D call TRBD1 (6 bases). Deletions cut 6 bases from V and 3 bases from J, with 14 bases between. This CDR3 is built from 14 residues. Germline CDR1 and CDR2: KGHSH and LQKENI. The CDR3 bases are TGTGCCAGCTCCCGCCGCAGGGGCGACACTGAAGCTTTCTTT. Encoded protein: CASSRRRGDTEAFF.

This chain joins TRBV18 and TRBJ2-1; 8 positions agree with TRBD1. V was clipped by 6 bases and J by 6 bases; unmatched bases: 13. This CDR3 has 16 residues. Germline V gene lookup returns CDR1 KGHSH and CDR2 LQKENI. DNA for the CDR3: TGTGCCAGCTCGCCCCGACAGGGGTCGGCTGGCAATGAGCAGTTCTTC. It translates to CASSPRQGSAGNEQFF.

The rearrangement uses TRBV27 and TRBJ2-2; no clear D gene. Trimming left V 1 base short and J 0 bases short, with 9 bases between. The CDR3 covers 16 residues. Germline V CDR1 and CDR2: MNHEY, SMNVEV (reference sequence). This chain's CDR3 is CASSLYRVTNTGELFF. CDR3 coding DNA: TGTGCCAGCAGTTTATATCGGGTAACGAACACCGGGGAGCTGTTTTTT.

The chain joins TRBV4-2 to TRBJ2-7; D gene ambiguous. This CDR3 has 14 amino acids. Germline lookup yields CDR1 LGHNA and CDR2 YNFKEQ. V gave up 1 base and J gave up 5 bases, with 12 bases separating them. CDR3 protein: CASSQAGGGDEQYF. CDR3 nucleotides: TGTGCCAGCAGCCAAGCCGGCGGTGGCGACGAGCAGTACTTC.

This clone appeared a single time. The rearrangement links TRBV28 to TRBJ2-5; TRBD1 aligns across 10 bases. V was clipped by 4 bases and J by 4 bases; unmatched bases: 6. The CDR3 is 15 residues long. Germline V gene sequence: CDR1 MDHEN, CDR2 SYDVKM. This CDR3 is CASSSGQGGSETQYF. CDR3 DNA: TGTGCCAGCAGTTCTGGACAGGGGGGTTCAGAGACCCAGTACTTC.

The J gene is TRBJ2-7, the V gene TRBV24-1, with D maybe TRBD1 (5 bases). Trimming took 5 bases from V and 3 from J, leaving 10 bases between them. Germline V CDR1 and CDR2: KGHDR, SFDVKD. This CDR3 is 13 amino acids long. DNA for the CDR3: TGTGCCACCAGTGGAGCAGGGTACTACGAGCAGTACTTC. Translating it yields CATSGAGYYEQYF.

This chain connects TRBV5-5 to TRBJ1-4, with 9 bases aligning to TRBD1. CDR1 and CDR2 (germline): SGHKS, YYEKEE (reference sequence). The CDR3 sequence is 13 residues long. The J segment lost 8 bases and the V segment lost 4 bases, leaving 3 bases of the junction unmatched. This CDR3 is CASSRGTGEKLFF. In nucleotides, the CDR3 is TGTGCCAGCAGCCGGGGGACAGGGGAAAAACTGTTTTTT.

The chain recombines TRBV19 with TRBJ2-7; D may be TRBD1 (6 bases). CDR1 and CDR2 (germline): LNHDA, SQIVND (reference sequence). The CDR3 totals 14 residues. Trimming removed 4 bases from V and 0 bases from J, with 10 bases in between. In DNA form, the CDR3 reads TGTGCCAGTAGTAAAAGGGACACCTCCTACGAGCAGTACTTC. Its translation is CASSKRDTSYEQYF. The full variable domain, completed using reference TRBV19 and TRBJ2-7, is DGGITQSPKYLFRKEGQNVTLSCEQNLNHDAMYWYRQDPGQGLRLIYYSQIVNDFQKGDIAEGYSVSREKKESFPLTVTSAQKNPTAFYLCASSKRDTSYEQYFGPGTRLTVT.

This sequence joins TRBV7-8 and TRBJ1-5, with 7 bases aligning to TRBD1. After removal of 1 base from V and 4 bases from J, the junction contained 4 bases not matched to a gene. Germline V gene lookup returns CDR1 SGHVS and CDR2 FQNEAQ. The CDR3 is 15 residues long. CDR3 in amino acids: CASSLDGRGNQPQHF. The CDR3 nucleotides read TGTGCCAGCAGCTTAGACGGCAGGGGGAATCAGCCCCAGCATTTT.

The J gene is TRBJ1-4, the V gene TRBV7-2; no definite D call. This CDR3 has 12 residues. With 1 base removed from V and 8 bases from J, the gap between germline ends came to 5 bases. Germline CDR1 is SGHTA and CDR2 is FQGNSA. CDR3 bases: TGTGCCAGCAGCTTAGAACGGGAAAAACTGTTTTTT. Translating gives CASSLEREKLFF.

The chain carries TRBV5-1 and TRBJ2-2; 13 positions agree with TRBD2. Per the germline V gene, CDR1 is SGHRS and CDR2 is YFSETQ. The CDR3 is 16 amino acids. V shed 4 bases and J 6 bases; nucleotides not matched to a gene: 6. CDR3 loop: CASSPLTSGRSGELFF. DNA for the CDR3: TGCGCCAGCAGCCCCTTGACTAGCGGGAGGTCCGGGGAGCTGTTTTTT.

This clone appeared once. CDR3 sequence: CASSFTATNEKLFF. The CDR3 region has the DNA TGTGCCAGCAGTTTCACAGCAACTAATGAAAAACTGTTTTTT. The genes are TRBV28 and TRBJ1-4; D unclear. CDR3 length: 14 residues. Germline assignment: CDR1 MDHEN and CDR2 SYDVKM. V lost 3 bases to trimming and J lost 0 bases, with 5 bases between them. Full variable domain (outside the CDR3, taken from reference TRBV28 and TRBJ1-4): DVKVTQSSRYLVKRTGEKVFLECVQDMDHENMFWYRQDPGLGLRLIYFSYDVKMKEKGDIPEGYSVSREKKERFSLILESASTNQTSMYLCASSFTATNEKLFFGSGTQLSVL.